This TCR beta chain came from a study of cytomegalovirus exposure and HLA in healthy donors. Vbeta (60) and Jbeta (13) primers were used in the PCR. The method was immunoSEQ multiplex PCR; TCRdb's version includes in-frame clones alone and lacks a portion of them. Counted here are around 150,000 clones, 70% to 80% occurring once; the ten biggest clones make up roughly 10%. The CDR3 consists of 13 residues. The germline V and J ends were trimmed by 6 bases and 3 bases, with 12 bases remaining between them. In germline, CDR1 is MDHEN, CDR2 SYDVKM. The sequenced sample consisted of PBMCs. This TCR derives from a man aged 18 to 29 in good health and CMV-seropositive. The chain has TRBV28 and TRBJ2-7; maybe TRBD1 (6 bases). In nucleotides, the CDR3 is TGTGCCAGCAGAGGACAGCCACACTACGAGCAGTACTTC. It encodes CASRGQPHYEQYF. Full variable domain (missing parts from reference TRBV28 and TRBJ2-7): DVKVTQSSRYLVKRTGEKVFLECVQDMDHENMFWYRQDPGLGLRLIYFSYDVKMKEKGDIPEGYSVSREKKERFSLILESASTNQTSMYLCASRGQPHYEQYFGPGTRLTVT.